Listed here are 5 T cell receptor beta chains from one sample, sequenced in a study of blood T cell repertoires in COVID-19. Generated by immunoSEQ multiplex PCR, the TCRdb table keeps only in-frame clones and is missing some. The table lists some 290,000 clones, roughly 93% of them singletons. Sequencing was performed on PBMCs or T cells enriched from blood (not recorded which). The origin of the receptors is a woman aged 35 to 49 with acute COVID-19.

The rearrangement uses TRBV14 and TRBJ2-1, with D unclear. CDR1 is SGHDN and CDR2 is FVKESK in the germline V gene. The CDR3 totals 14 residues. V was cut by 1 base and J by 5 bases, with 9 bases left in between. As DNA, the CDR3 is TGTGCCAGCAGCCAAGCTTATCTTAACAATGAGCAGTTCTTC. Encoded protein: CASSQAYLNNEQFF. The complete variable domain, with remaining parts taken from reference TRBV14 and TRBJ2-1, reads EAGVTQFPSHSVIEKGQTVTLRCDPISGHDNLYWYRRVMGKEIKFLLHFVKESKQDESGMPNNRFLAERTGGTYSTLKVQPAELEDSGVYFCASSQAYLNNEQFFGPGTRLTVL.

This clone was detected only once. The genes are TRBV5-1 and TRBJ1-1, with D perhaps TRBD1 (5 bases). Germline CDR1 and CDR2: SGHRS and YFSETQ. With 0 bases removed from V and 10 bases from J, the gap between germline ends came to 16 bases. The CDR3 is 14 amino acids. The CDR3 sequence is CASSLGDGGRTAFF. DNA of the CDR3: TGCGCCAGCAGCTTGGGGGACGGAGGGCGGACAGCTTTCTTT.

The gene calls are TRBV2 and TRBJ2-3; the D gene is possibly TRBD2 (6 bases). V gave up 6 bases and J gave up 2 bases, with 18 bases separating them. Germline V lookup: CDR1 SNHLY, CDR2 FYNNEI. The CDR3 totals 16 residues. CDR3 DNA: TGTGCCAGCAGGTCCATCGCGGGAATCCACACAGATACGCAGTATTTT. Its protein product is CASRSIAGIHTDTQYF.

CDR3 loop: CASTYGTGGYTF. The CDR3 DNA is TGCGCCAGCACCTACGGGACAGGCGGCTACACCTTC. The rearrangement uses TRBV5-1 and TRBJ1-2, with 8 bases fitting TRBD1. The CDR3 spans 12 residues. The ends lost 6 bases at V and 8 bases at J; junction bases unmatched: 6. The germline CDR1 and CDR2 sequences are SGHRS and YFSETQ.

The chain combines TRBV6-1 with TRBJ1-5; D ambiguous. CDR3 length: 18 residues. Germline CDR1 and CDR2: MNHNS and SASEGT. With 3 bases removed from V and 0 bases from J, the gap between germline ends came to 18 bases. Written as DNA, the CDR3 is TGTGCCAGCAGTGACACCATTATCAGGTTATATAGCAATCAGCCCCAGCATTTT. Translating gives CASSDTIIRLYSNQPQHF.